This T cell receptor (beta chain) was sequenced during a study of OX40 agonist ivuxolimab in advanced cancers. Turning to the study itself: Patient treatment consisted of intravenous ivuxolimab administration every 2 weeks at 0.01 to 10 mg/kg. The group had a mean age of around 60 years, ranged from about 20 to 79, and was 82.7% male. Enrolled patients in dose escalation had cancers that were hepatocellular carcinoma, melanoma, renal cell or head and neck cancer.

Germline CDR1 MNHNS, CDR2 SASEGT. V trimming: 3 bases; J trimming: 0 bases; junction bases outside the gene matches: 3. The CDR3 has 15 residues. The repertoire was sequenced with immunoSEQ multiplex PCR; TCRdb's copy has only in-frame clones and lacks some. The sample lists thousands of clones, roughly 84% occurring once. The V call is TRBV6-1, the J call TRBJ2-5, with 8 bases aligning to TRBD1. The sequencing here drew on CD4+ or CD8+ T cells sorted from blood, taken in a trial of the OX40 agonist ivuxolimab. This clonotype originated in an adult with an advanced solid tumor such as melanoma, head and neck, liver or kidney cancer. This CDR3 reads CASSEGDRNQETQYF. Written as DNA, the CDR3 is TGTGCCAGCAGTGAGGGGGACAGGAACCAAGAGACCCAGTACTTC.